A selection of T cell receptor beta chains follows, all from one sample in a study of long-term antiretroviral therapy in people with HIV. Libraries were prepared by immunoSEQ multiplex PCR; TCRdb keeps only in-frame clonotypes and omits some of them. The table includes 25,000 to 35,000 clones, approximately 80% detected once. The material was unsorted PBMCs, obtained 0.3 years after starting antiretroviral therapy. The receptors shown here come from a man aged 35 to 55 with HIV. The CDR3 runs from the conserved cysteine through the conserved F or W. Each record gives: CDR3 protein, J gene, CDR3 length, V gene.

CDR3aa: CASSYGDRRVYNEQFF; j_gene: TRBJ2-1; len: 16; v_gene: TRBV6-5
CDR3aa: CASSARPGTGRSGNTIYF; j_gene: TRBJ1-3; len: 18; v_gene: TRBV7-9
CDR3aa: CASSFGQFSGNTIYF; j_gene: TRBJ1-3; len: 15; v_gene: TRBV5-4
CDR3aa: CASSPGGLGEAFF; j_gene: TRBJ1-1; len: 13; v_gene: TRBV5-1
CDR3aa: CASSPRNRDTEAFF; j_gene: TRBJ1-1; len: 14; v_gene: TRBV18
CDR3aa: CASSTNAATNEKLFF; j_gene: TRBJ1-4; len: 15; v_gene: TRBV6-5
CDR3aa: CASSKSSGPRCEQYF; j_gene: TRBJ2-7; len: 15; v_gene: TRBV21-1
CDR3aa: CASSLRQGNYEQYF; j_gene: TRBJ2-7; len: 14; v_gene: TRBV6-5
CDR3aa: CSVGEGEEQYF; j_gene: TRBJ2-7; len: 11; v_gene: TRBV20-1
CDR3aa: CASSEHRQFSNQPQHF; j_gene: TRBJ1-5; len: 16; v_gene: TRBV6-1
CDR3aa: CASSTGYPDPLGQFF; j_gene: TRBJ2-1; len: 15; v_gene: TRBV5-6
CDR3aa: CASSSQGGDTQYF; j_gene: TRBJ2-3; len: 13; v_gene: TRBV5-1
CDR3aa: CASSLPEVDSYEQYF; j_gene: TRBJ2-7; len: 15; v_gene: TRBV7-9
CDR3aa: CASSLQVPSTDTQYF; j_gene: TRBJ2-3; len: 15; v_gene: TRBV5-1
CDR3aa: CAWMGQGRETQYF; j_gene: TRBJ2-5; len: 13; v_gene: TRBV30
CDR3aa: CASNPLGWVNTEAFF; j_gene: TRBJ1-1; len: 15; v_gene: TRBV28
CDR3aa: CASSLALNEQFF; j_gene: TRBJ2-1; len: 12; v_gene: TRBV7-9
CDR3aa: CASSFTGEETQYF; j_gene: TRBJ2-5; len: 13; v_gene: TRBV7-6
CDR3aa: CASSLDPPQGHLGNQPQHF; j_gene: TRBJ1-5; len: 19; v_gene: TRBV7-9
CDR3aa: CAWGLDTQYF; j_gene: TRBJ2-3; len: 10; v_gene: TRBV30
CDR3aa: CASSGQGNTEAFF; j_gene: TRBJ1-1; len: 13; v_gene: TRBV6-6
CDR3aa: CASSPEGTSNSPLHF; j_gene: TRBJ1-6; len: 15; v_gene: TRBV7-3
CDR3aa: CASSVEPARVYEQYF; j_gene: TRBJ2-7; len: 15; v_gene: TRBV9
CDR3aa: CASSLPQGYEQYF; j_gene: TRBJ2-7; len: 13; v_gene: TRBV5-6
CDR3aa: CASSPTGGRETQYF; j_gene: TRBJ2-5; len: 14; v_gene: TRBV5-4
CDR3aa: CASSFPADRNEQFF; j_gene: TRBJ2-1; len: 14; v_gene: TRBV28
CDR3aa: CVAPGTAYNEQFF; j_gene: TRBJ2-1; len: 13; v_gene: TRBV27
CDR3aa: CARGGPNSGANVLTF; j_gene: TRBJ2-6; len: 15; v_gene: TRBV7-2
CDR3aa: CASSSHHRPTAGEGEQYF; j_gene: TRBJ2-7; len: 18; v_gene: TRBV7-2
CDR3aa: CASSQERGTSHEQYF; j_gene: TRBJ2-7; len: 15; v_gene: TRBV4-2
CDR3aa: CASSPAGGTEAFF; j_gene: TRBJ1-1; len: 13; v_gene: TRBV4-1
CDR3aa: CASSLTRADRFNTEAFF; j_gene: TRBJ1-1; len: 17; v_gene: TRBV5-1
CDR3aa: CASKRLAGHSTDTQYF; j_gene: TRBJ2-3; len: 16; v_gene: TRBV19
CDR3aa: CASSPSDRGPLNYGYTF; j_gene: TRBJ1-2; len: 17; v_gene: TRBV18
CDR3aa: CASSEVGRTGDTQYF; j_gene: TRBJ2-3; len: 15; v_gene: TRBV25-1
CDR3aa: CASSDGPNYEQYF; j_gene: TRBJ2-7; len: 13; v_gene: TRBV10-1
CDR3aa: CASSGDGYSNQPQHF; j_gene: TRBJ1-5; len: 15; v_gene: TRBV5-4
CDR3aa: CASSIEKDWNQPQHF; j_gene: TRBJ1-5; len: 15; v_gene: TRBV19
CDR3aa: CASSWGETQYF; j_gene: TRBJ2-5; len: 11; v_gene: TRBV7-6
CDR3aa: CASSFHSGGVGTDTQYF; j_gene: TRBJ2-3; len: 17; v_gene: TRBV27
CDR3aa: CASSQVATNEKLFF; j_gene: TRBJ1-4; len: 14; v_gene: TRBV4-3
CDR3aa: CASSLAGPLPIYGYTF; j_gene: TRBJ1-2; len: 16; v_gene: TRBV5-4
CDR3aa: CASSPQDRVLYGYTF; j_gene: TRBJ1-2; len: 15; v_gene: TRBV27
CDR3aa: CASSLGGADEQYF; j_gene: TRBJ2-7; len: 13; v_gene: TRBV7-9
CDR3aa: CASSLLGQPNEKLFF; j_gene: TRBJ1-4; len: 15; v_gene: TRBV5-1
CDR3aa: CTSSQPRLAGQFF; j_gene: TRBJ2-1; len: 13; v_gene: TRBV1
CDR3aa: CASSLVGQGAKQYF; j_gene: TRBJ2-7; len: 14; v_gene: TRBV6-5
CDR3aa: CAWSVNRVMGEQFF; j_gene: TRBJ2-1; len: 14; v_gene: TRBV30
CDR3aa: CASSLLGQLNTEAFF; j_gene: TRBJ1-1; len: 15; v_gene: TRBV5-1
CDR3aa: CASSLQGGGPRGDTQYF; j_gene: TRBJ2-3; len: 17; v_gene: TRBV7-8
CDR3aa: CASSQPGLAAHEQYF; j_gene: TRBJ2-7; len: 15; v_gene: TRBV4-2
CDR3aa: CASSYTYRQYF; j_gene: TRBJ2-3; len: 11; v_gene: TRBV28
CDR3aa: CASSLELSSYEQYF; j_gene: TRBJ2-7; len: 14; v_gene: TRBV27